This record concerns one TCR beta chain sequence. CDR1 is LGHNA and CDR2 is YNFKEQ in the germline V gene. The CDR3 loop spans 17 amino acids. Germline trimming cut 1 base from V and 4 bases from J; bases unmatched to any gene: 12. The entry originates in a study of blood T cell repertoires in COVID-19. Overall study: Sites in the United States, Italy and Spain provided acute and convalescent COVID-19 samples.

The assay was immunoSEQ multiplex PCR, and TCRdb's table has in-frame clones only and misses some. The sample has approximately 260,000 clones, 80% to 85% seen once. Donors were grouped by their self-reported clinical history. This clonotype was sampled from a man aged 45 to 65 who had recovered from COVID-19. This chain joins TRBV4-2 and TRBJ1-2, with TRBD1 identical over 7 bases. The sample consisted of PBMCs or T cells enriched from blood (not recorded which). The DNA for the CDR3 is TGTGCCAGCAGCCAAGCTACACAGGGGCTAATTATCTATGGCTACACCTTC. Protein: CASSQATQGLIIYGYTF.